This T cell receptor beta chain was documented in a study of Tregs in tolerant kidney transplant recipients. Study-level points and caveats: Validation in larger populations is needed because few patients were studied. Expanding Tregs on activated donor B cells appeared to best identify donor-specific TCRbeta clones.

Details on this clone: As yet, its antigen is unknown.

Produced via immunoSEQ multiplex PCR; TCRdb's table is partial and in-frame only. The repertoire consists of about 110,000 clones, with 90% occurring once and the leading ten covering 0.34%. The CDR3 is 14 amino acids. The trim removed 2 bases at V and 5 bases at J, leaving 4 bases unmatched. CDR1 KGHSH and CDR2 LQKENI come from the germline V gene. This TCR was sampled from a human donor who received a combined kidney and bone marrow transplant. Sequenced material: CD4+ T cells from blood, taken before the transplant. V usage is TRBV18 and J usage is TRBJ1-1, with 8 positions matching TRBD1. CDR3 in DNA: TGTGCCAGCTCACCAACAGGGGGTTGGACTGAAGCTTTCTTT. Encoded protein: CASSPTGGWTEAFF. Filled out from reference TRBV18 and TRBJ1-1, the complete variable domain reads NAGVMQNPRHLVRRRGQEARLRCSPMKGHSHVYWYRQLPEEGLKFMVYLQKENIIDESGMPKERFSAEFPKEGPSILRIQQVVRGDSAAYFCASSPTGGWTEAFFGQGTRLTVV.